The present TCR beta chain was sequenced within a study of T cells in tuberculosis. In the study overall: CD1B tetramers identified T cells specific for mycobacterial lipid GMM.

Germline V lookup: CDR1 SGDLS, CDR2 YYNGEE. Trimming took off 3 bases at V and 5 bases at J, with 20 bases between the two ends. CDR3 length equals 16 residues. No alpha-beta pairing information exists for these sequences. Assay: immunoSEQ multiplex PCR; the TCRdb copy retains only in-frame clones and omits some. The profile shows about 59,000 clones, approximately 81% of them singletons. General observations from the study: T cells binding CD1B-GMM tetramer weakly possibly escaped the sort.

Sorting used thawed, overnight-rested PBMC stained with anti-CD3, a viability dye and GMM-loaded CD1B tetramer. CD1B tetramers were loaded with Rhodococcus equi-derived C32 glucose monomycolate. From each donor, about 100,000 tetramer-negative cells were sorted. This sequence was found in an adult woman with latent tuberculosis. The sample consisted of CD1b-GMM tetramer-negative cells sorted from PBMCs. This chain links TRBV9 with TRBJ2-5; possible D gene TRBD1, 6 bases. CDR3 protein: CASSAFAGQLKETQYF. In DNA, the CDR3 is TGTGCCAGCAGCGCCTTCGCTGGACAGTTGAAGGAGACCCAGTACTTC. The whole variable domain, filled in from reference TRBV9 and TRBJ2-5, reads DSGVTQTPKHLITATGQRVTLRCSPRSGDLSVYWYQQSLDQGLQFLIQYYNGEERAKGNILERFSAQQFPDLHSELNLSSLELGDSALYFCASSAFAGQLKETQYFGPGTRLLVL.